The source of this TCR beta chain is a study of blood T cell repertoires in COVID-19. The table came from immunoSEQ multiplex PCR; TCRdb's copy has only in-frame clones and leaves some out. The sample lists 400,000 or so clones, roughly 90% occurring once. CDR3 length equals 13 residues. Losses at the gene ends were 1 base for V and 5 bases for J; bases not matched to a gene: 2. CDR1 LNHNV and CDR2 YYDKDF come from the germline V gene (reference sequence). The origin of this receptor is a man aged 18 to 29 with COVID-19, enrolled during active disease. The specimen sequenced was peripheral blood. This chain links TRBV15 with TRBJ2-7, with 7 positions matching TRBD2. CDR3: CATSRVLADEQYF. The CDR3 nucleotides are TGTGCCACCAGCAGAGTTCTAGCGGACGAGCAGTACTTC. The full variable domain, completed using reference TRBV15 and TRBJ2-7, is DAMVIQNPRYQVTQFGKPVTLSCSQTLNHNVMYWYQQKSSQAPKLLFHYYDKDFNNEADTPDNFQSRRPNTSFCFLDIRSPGLGDTAMYLCATSRVLADEQYFGPGTRLTVT.